One and the same sample provided the 17 T cell receptor beta chains below, sequenced in a study of PD-L1 blockade in urothelial cancer. Assay used: immunoSEQ multiplex PCR; TCRdb lists only in-frame clones, some missing. Among some 80,000 clones listed, approximately 80% were seen once. The time point was: pretreatment peripheral blood. Source: PBMCs, taken around atezolizumab (anti-PD-L1) treatment. These receptors were taken from a man between 35 and 55 years old with urothelial cancer.

The rearrangement joins TRBV4-1 to TRBJ2-7; TRBD2 matches at 13 bases. Trimming removed 4 bases from V and 2 bases from J; junction bases left unmatched: 2. There are 15 residues in the CDR3. Germline values: CDR1 MGHRA, CDR2 YSYEKL. CDR3 coding DNA: TGCGCCAGCAGCCCACTAGCGGGAGGGCCCTACGAGCAGTACTTC. Its translation: CASSPLAGGPYEQYF.

The rearrangement uses TRBV19 and TRBJ2-1, with 9 positions matching TRBD1. The trim removed 5 bases at V and 0 bases at J, leaving 2 bases unmatched. The germline V gene has CDR1 LNHDA and CDR2 SQIVND (reference sequence). The CDR3 loop spans 15 amino acids. CDR3 residues: CASSEGQGSYNEQFF. The CDR3 DNA reads as TGTGCCAGTAGTGAGGGACAGGGCTCCTACAATGAGCAGTTCTTC.

V usage is TRBV9 and J usage is TRBJ1-1; the D is unclear. This CDR3 is 10 amino acids long. Germline assignment: CDR1 SGDLS and CDR2 YYNGEE. Trimming cost V 4 bases and J 11 bases, with 9 bases left between them. The CDR3 spells CASSPPGAFF. CDR3 in DNA: TGTGCCAGCAGCCCGCCGGGGGCTTTCTTT.

The CDR3 DNA follows: TGTGCCAGCTCACCCGGCGACAGGCTGAGTGGCTACACCTTC. Translation gives CASSPGDRLSGYTF. The rearrangement links TRBV18 to TRBJ1-2; perhaps TRBD1 as D (6 bases). The germline gives CDR1 KGHSH, CDR2 LQKENI. The CDR3 contains 14 residues. The V end was cut by 3 bases, the J end by 7 bases, with 15 bases between.

This chain uses TRBV19 with TRBJ2-7; D may be TRBD1 (6 bases). V was pared by 4 bases and J by 2 bases, with 15 bases between. Germline CDR1 is LNHDA and CDR2 is SQIVND (reference sequence). CDR3 length: 15 amino acids. CDR3 sequence (DNA): TGTGCCAGTAGTAATTTCCTGGGGGCAACCTACGAGCAGTACTTC. Amino acid sequence: CASSNFLGATYEQYF.

The CDR3 sequence: CASTPPRANYGYTF. CDR3 sequence (DNA): TGTGCCAGCACCCCCCCCAGGGCCAACTATGGCTACACCTTC. The genes are TRBV28 and TRBJ1-2, with D possibly being TRBD1 (5 bases). V was trimmed by 7 bases and J by 2 bases, leaving 14 bases between them. This CDR3 has 14 amino acids. Germline assignment: CDR1 MDHEN and CDR2 SYDVKM.

V is TRBV5-1 and J is TRBJ2-3; D perhaps matches TRBD2 (6 bases). Trimming cost V 3 bases and J 4 bases, with 15 bases left between them. This CDR3 spans 15 amino acids. The germline V gene encodes CDR1 SGHRS and CDR2 YFSETQ. CDR3 sequence: CASSWVGEEADTQYF. CDR3 bases: TGCGCCAGCAGCTGGGTGGGGGAGGAGGCAGATACGCAGTATTTT.

V is TRBV5-4 and J is TRBJ2-2; weak D call: TRBD2 (6 bases). Looked up from germline, CDR1 is SGHNT and CDR2 is YYREEE (reference sequence). The CDR3 loop spans 14 amino acids. V gave up 4 bases and J gave up 8 bases, with 15 bases separating them. DNA of the CDR3: TGTGCCAGCAGCACGGAGGGGCTACAAGGGGAGCTGTTTTTT. It codes for CASSTEGLQGELFF.

The chain carries TRBV7-2 and TRBJ1-2, with TRBD1 identical over 8 bases. Germline CDR1 reads SGHTA; CDR2 reads FQGNSA. The V and J ends lost 5 bases and 8 bases, in that order; junction bases with no gene match: 7. The length of the CDR3 is 13 residues. CDR3 sequence reads: CASSQDRVGGYTF. The CDR3, as DNA: TGTGCCAGCAGCCAGGACAGGGTGGGGGGCTACACCTTC.

The rearrangement uses TRBV5-1 and TRBJ2-6, with 10 bases identical to TRBD1. The CDR3 runs 17 residues. With V trimmed by 1 base and J by 4 bases, 5 bases remained unmatched. Germline V CDR1 and CDR2: SGHRS, YFSETQ. Here the CDR3 reads CASSLLGQGSGANVLTF. CDR3 DNA: TGCGCCAGCAGCTTGTTGGGACAGGGGAGCGGGGCCAACGTCCTGACTTTC.

This clone was recorded only once. The chain's CDR3 is CASSLDARGTEAFF. CDR3 bases: TGCGCCAGCAGCCTAGATGCCCGCGGCACTGAAGCTTTCTTT. The rearrangement links TRBV4-1 to TRBJ1-1; D uncertain. The CDR3 is 14 amino acids. Germline CDR1 is MGHRA and CDR2 is YSYEKL. V lost 4 bases and J 4 bases, leaving 13 bases between the germline ends.

This chain links TRBV11-3 with TRBJ1-1; perhaps TRBD1 as D (5 bases). The CDR3 extends over 17 amino acids. Germline V gives CDR1 SGHNT, CDR2 YENEEA. Trimming removed 3 bases from V and 10 bases from J, with 27 bases in between. The CDR3 loop reads CASSFSPDPEDIGAAFF. The CDR3 nucleotides are TGTGCCAGCAGCTTTAGTCCAGACCCTGAGGACATTGGGGCAGCTTTCTTT.

This clone has only one observation. The chain joins TRBV6-5 to TRBJ1-2; no reliable D call. CDR1 and CDR2 (germline): MNHEY, SVGAGI. V was clipped by 2 bases and J by 4 bases, with 17 bases between them. This CDR3 is built from 16 residues. Here the CDR3 DNA reads TGTGCCAGCAGTTACAAGATTGTGGGCGCGCTCTATGGCTACACCTTC. Translated: CASSYKIVGALYGYTF.

The chain is built from TRBV19 and TRBJ2-1; 9 bases fit TRBD1. V was pared by 6 bases and J by 8 bases, with 5 bases of the junction left unmatched. The CDR3 is 13 residues long. CDR1 is LNHDA and CDR2 is SQIVND in the germline V gene (reference sequence). CDR3 sequence: CASRWTGVDEQFF. The CDR3 DNA follows: TGTGCCAGTAGATGGACAGGGGTAGATGAGCAGTTCTTC.

This clone was detected once. This rearrangement joins TRBV9 to TRBJ2-7, with D possibly matching TRBD2 (6 bases). Germline V gene sequence: CDR1 SGDLS, CDR2 YYNGEE. V dropped 1 base and J dropped 6 bases, with 17 bases sitting between them. The CDR3 is 15 residues long. The CDR3 nucleotides are TGTGCCAGCAGCGTATCTTCGGGAGCCTCAGGCGAGCAGTACTTC. Protein: CASSVSSGASGEQYF. Variable domain in full (rest from reference TRBV9 and TRBJ2-7): DSGVTQTPKHLITATGQRVTLRCSPRSGDLSVYWYQQSLDQGLQFLIQYYNGEERAKGNILERFSAQQFPDLHSELNLSSLELGDSALYFCASSVSSGASGEQYFGPGTRLTVT.

This chain uses TRBV5-1 with TRBJ1-5, with no clear D. Trimming took off 1 base at V and 2 bases at J, with 4 bases between the two ends. This CDR3 comprises 13 residues. The germline gives CDR1 SGHRS, CDR2 YFSETQ. This chain's CDR3 is CASSLSGNQPQHF. The CDR3 DNA reads TGCGCCAGCAGCTTGTCAGGCAATCAGCCCCAGCATTTT.

This rearrangement joins TRBV6-6 to TRBJ1-3, with TRBD1 identical over 10 bases. Germline V gene sequence: CDR1 MNHNY, CDR2 SVGAGI (reference sequence). This CDR3 is 15 amino acids long. After removal of 3 bases from V and 7 bases from J, the junction contained 6 bases not matched to a gene. For the CDR3, the DNA is TGTGCCAGCAGTTATGGGGACAGGGGAGGCAACACCATATATTTT. The encoded protein is CASSYGDRGGNTIYF.